This is a list of T cell receptor beta chains from one sample in a study of Ad26.COV2.S vaccination and SARS-CoV-2 variants. Clones were read by immunoSEQ multiplex PCR, and TCRdb kept only the in-frame ones, dropping some. The sample includes 300,000 to 400,000 clones, around nine tenths of them seen just once. Specimen: peripheral blood, collected in a trial of Ad26.COV2.S vaccine versus placebo. These receptors all come from a person aged 18 to 59 who received the Ad26.COV2.S COVID-19 vaccine or a placebo. The CDR3 runs from the conserved cysteine through the conserved F or W. The D gene is left open where the match is weak. Clone size is not always given. Where it is, it says once, few, many or a class for expanded clones.

cdr3_nt cdr3_aa v_call d_call clone_size j_call
TGTGCCAGCAGTCCTAGACTTGGACAGGGGTATGGCTACACCTTC CASSPRLGQGYGYTF TRBV27 TRBD1 - TRBJ1-2
TGTGCCAGCACCTCCGGGGGAGGGGTTTACAATGAGCAGTTCTTC CASTSGGGVYNEQFF TRBV28 TRBD2 - TRBJ2-1
TGTGCCAGTCGCGAGGGGGGCCTTGAAGCTTTCTTT CASREGGLEAFF TRBV19 - once TRBJ1-1
TGTGCCAGCAGCCCGGGATCTAACTATGGCTACACCTTC CASSPGSNYGYTF TRBV6-4 - few TRBJ1-2
TGTGCCAGCTCACTACAGCTTAATTCCTACGAGCAGTACTTC CASSLQLNSYEQYF TRBV18 - - TRBJ2-7
TGCGCCAGCAGAGTCCGGGACTATGGCTACACCTTC CASRVRDYGYTF TRBV5-1 - - TRBJ1-2
TGTGCCAGCAGGGACGGCACCGGGGAGCTGTTTTTT CASRDGTGELFF TRBV6-5 - - TRBJ2-2
TGCGCCAGCAGCCCAGGGCAGGGTAGCAATCAGCCCCAGCATTTT CASSPGQGSNQPQHF TRBV4-3 - - TRBJ1-5
TGCGCCAGCAGCCCCCGGACTAGCGGGTCCTACAATGAGCAGTTCTTC CASSPRTSGSYNEQFF TRBV4-3 TRBD2 once TRBJ2-1
TGCGCCAGCAGCACCCCGGCGCAGGGGAGCACTGAAGCTTTCTTT CASSTPAQGSTEAFF TRBV4-1 - - TRBJ1-1
TGTGCCAGCAGGGACGGCAGCTCCTACGAGCAGTACTTC CASRDGSSYEQYF TRBV6-5 - - TRBJ2-7
TGCGCCAGCAGCTTTTCCCCAGTGGGGAGTGACACCGGGGAGCTGTTTTTT CASSFSPVGSDTGELFF TRBV5-1 - - TRBJ2-2
TGCGCCAGCAGCCAATACACAGATACGCAGTATTTT CASSQYTDTQYF TRBV4-3 - - TRBJ2-3
TGTGCCAGCAGCCAAGCTCTCGGGGCCTACAATGAGCAGTTCTTC CASSQALGAYNEQFF TRBV3-1/TRBV3-2 - - TRBJ2-1
TGTGCCAGCAGTCCACGTTCAGGGGAGGGAACCAAAAACATTCAGTACTTC CASSPRSGEGTKNIQYF TRBV2 - - TRBJ2-4
TGCGCCAGCAGCTTGCAGGGCGGTAGCACAGATACGCAGTATTTT CASSLQGGSTDTQYF TRBV5-1 - once TRBJ2-3
TGTGCCAGCAGTCAGAGGCCAGCCACCATCGAGACCCAGTACTTC CASSQRPATIETQYF TRBV27 - - TRBJ2-5
TGTGCCAGCCACTTATCCGGGGGGCATGGCTACACCTTC CASHLSGGHGYTF TRBV6-6 - - TRBJ1-2
TGTGCCAGCAGCGACTACAGGACTCCCTACGAGCAGTACTTC CASSDYRTPYEQYF TRBV11-3 - - TRBJ2-7
TGTGCCAGCAGTTTCGGGGAGGGTCAGCCCCAGCATTTT CASSFGEGQPQHF TRBV12-3/TRBV12-4 - once TRBJ1-5
TGCGCCAGCGGGGACAGGGTGAGCACTGAAGCTTTCTTT CASGDRVSTEAFF TRBV5-1 TRBD1 - TRBJ1-1
TGTGCCAGCAGCTTAGACAAGCAGGCCATTCAGTACTTC CASSLDKQAIQYF TRBV7-8 - - TRBJ2-4
TGTGCCAGCAGTCCACTTAGTGTGAGTCAGCCCCAGCATTTT CASSPLSVSQPQHF TRBV27 - once TRBJ1-5
TGTGCCAGTAGTACCGGACAGGGCGGCGGGGAGCTGTTTTTT CASSTGQGGGELFF TRBV19 TRBD1 few TRBJ2-2
TGTGCCAGCAGTATTTCCACAGATACGCAGTATTTT CASSISTDTQYF TRBV12-3/TRBV12-4 - - TRBJ2-3
TGTGCCAGTAGTTTAGCAGGATTGTACCCTGAAGCTTTCTTT CASSLAGLYPEAFF TRBV19 - - TRBJ1-1
TGCGCCAGCCAACAGGGGGAATACACAGATACGCAGTATTTT CASQQGEYTDTQYF TRBV5-1 TRBD1 - TRBJ2-3
TGTGCCAGCAGCTTAGCGGCAGGGAACTATGGCTACACCTTC CASSLAAGNYGYTF TRBV7-9 - - TRBJ1-2
TGTGCCAGCAGCCGGGACAGGGGGCCGGGGTACGAGCAGTACTTC CASSRDRGPGYEQYF TRBV3-1/TRBV3-2 TRBD1 - TRBJ2-7
TGTGCCACCAGTGACCCCCTGATGAATCAGCCCCAGCATTTT CATSDPLMNQPQHF TRBV24-1 - - TRBJ1-5
TGTGCCAGTAAAGCAGATGAATACTATGGCTACACCTTC CASKADEYYGYTF TRBV19 - - TRBJ1-2
TGCAGCGTTCGGACAGGGGAATGGAATCAGCCCCAGCATTTT CSVRTGEWNQPQHF TRBV29-1 TRBD1 - TRBJ1-5
TGTGCCAGCAGCCAAAAGGAGTACTCCTACGAGCAGTACTTC CASSQKEYSYEQYF TRBV3-1/TRBV3-2 - - TRBJ2-7
TGTGCCAGCAGCTTACCAGGACAGGGGGCTGATGGAAACACCATATATTTT CASSLPGQGADGNTIYF TRBV7-8 TRBD1 - TRBJ1-3
TGTGCCAGCAGTTTAGACCCAGGGGTAGGGACTGAAGCTTTCTTT CASSLDPGVGTEAFF TRBV7-8 - - TRBJ1-1
TGTGCCATCAGGGTCGAGCTTCAAGAGACCCAGTACTTC CAIRVELQETQYF TRBV10-3 - - TRBJ2-5
TGTGCCAGCAGCCGGGGGCAGGGGAATTCACCCCTCCACTTT CASSRGQGNSPLHF TRBV11-2 - - TRBJ1-6
TGTGCCAGCAGTTATGACGGCTCCTACGAGCAGTACTTC CASSYDGSYEQYF TRBV6-2/TRBV6-3 - - TRBJ2-7
TGTGCCATCAGTGATGGCGTCACAAAAGGGGGCAATGAGCAGTTCTTC CAISDGVTKGGNEQFF TRBV10-3 - - TRBJ2-1
TGTGCCAGCAGCGTGAGAGGGGGGTCTGGAAACACCATATATTTT CASSVRGGSGNTIYF TRBV9 - - TRBJ1-3
TGCGCCAGCAGCTTGGGGGCCGGGGATGCAACTAATGAAAAACTGTTTTTT CASSLGAGDATNEKLFF TRBV5-1 - - TRBJ1-4
TGTGCCAGCAGCTCCTTTACACTCCCTGAGCAGTTCTTC CASSSFTLPEQFF TRBV7-2 - - TRBJ2-1
TGTGCCAGCAGCGTAGGGGACAGAGGCCCTAGGGAGACCCAGTACTTC CASSVGDRGPRETQYF TRBV9 TRBD1 - TRBJ2-5
TGTGCCAATCGAAACTCCCAGGTAGGCAGACTCTCTGGAAACACCATATATTTT CANRNSQVGRLSGNTIYF TRBV12-2 - - TRBJ1-3
TGCGCCAGCAGCTCTTCCCGGGACCGCTCCTACAATGAGCAGTTCTTC CASSSSRDRSYNEQFF TRBV5-1 - - TRBJ2-1
TGTGCCAGCACCACAAGGCAGGACTATGGCTACACCTTC CASTTRQDYGYTF TRBV12-3/TRBV12-4 - - TRBJ1-2
TGTGCCTGGAATCCGTCCTACAATGAGCAGTTCTTC CAWNPSYNEQFF TRBV30 - - TRBJ2-1
TGCGCCAGCAGCTTGGCCGGGCCCGCCTTTACTAGCGGGATAATGGATACGCAGTATTTT CASSLAGPAFTSGIMDTQYF TRBV5-1 TRBD2 - TRBJ2-3
TGTGCCAGTTCACCCGGGACAGGTGACCCACCCCTCCACTTT CASSPGTGDPPLHF TRBV6-5 TRBD1 - TRBJ1-6
TGTGCCAGCAGTCAGACTAGCGGGAGGGCTGAGACCCAGTACTTC CASSQTSGRAETQYF TRBV6-2/TRBV6-3 TRBD2 - TRBJ2-5
TGTGCCAGCAGAGGGACTCTGTACACCGGGGAGCTGTTTTTT CASRGTLYTGELFF TRBV27 - - TRBJ2-2
TGTGCCAGCAGCTGGGATGTACGACAGGGGTTCCAAGAGACCCAGTACTTC CASSWDVRQGFQETQYF TRBV7-8 TRBD1 - TRBJ2-5
TGTGCCAGCAGTGGGACAGGAGAGTTGGCCCTCCACTTT CASSGTGELALHF TRBV7-9 TRBD1 - TRBJ1-6
TGTGCCAGCAGCTTAGGGATAGGCGAGCAGTACTTC CASSLGIGEQYF TRBV7-8 - - TRBJ2-7
TGTGCCAGCAGCCACGCAGACCACTCTGGAAACACCATATATTTT CASSHADHSGNTIYF TRBV3-1/TRBV3-2 - - TRBJ1-3
TGCAGTGCTAGTCACCGACAGCCCGACCAGTATTTT CSASHRQPDQYF TRBV20-1 - once TRBJ2-3
TGTGCCAGCAGCTACGTAACGAACACCGGGGAGCTGTTTTTT CASSYVTNTGELFF TRBV7-2 - - TRBJ2-2
TGCGCCAGCAAAGGCAGCCTGAACACTGAAGCTTTCTTT CASKGSLNTEAFF TRBV10-2 - - TRBJ1-1
TGTGCCAGCAGTTACCTAGGGACAGGGGCCACTGAAGCTTTCTTT CASSYLGTGATEAFF TRBV6-2/TRBV6-3 TRBD1 - TRBJ1-1
TGTGCCAGCATCCGGTTTTGGGGGGCAATGGAGACCCAGTACTTC CASIRFWGAMETQYF TRBV2 - - TRBJ2-5